The 23 T cell receptor beta chains reported below all come from one sample, sequenced in a study of blood T cell repertoires in COVID-19. Libraries were prepared by immunoSEQ multiplex PCR; TCRdb keeps only in-frame clonotypes and omits some of them. The table includes a few hundred thousand clones, 90% detected once. Sequenced: PBMCs or T cells enriched from blood (not recorded which). The source is a woman in her late teens or twenties with acute COVID-19.

CDR3 DNA sequence: TGCGCCAGCAGCGAACTAGCGGGAGACTTCACCGGGGAGCTGTTTTTT. Its protein product is CASSELAGDFTGELFF. The chain is built from TRBV10-1 and TRBJ2-2; the match to TRBD2 covers 11 bases. Germline V lookup: CDR1 WNHNN, CDR2 SYGVQD (reference sequence). This CDR3 contains 16 residues. J was trimmed by 4 bases and V by 6 bases; bases with no gene match: 7.

The chain joins TRBV28 to TRBJ1-4; no clear D. Germline loops: CDR1 MDHEN, CDR2 SYDVKM. The CDR3 has 17 residues. Trimming removed 3 bases at V and 5 bases at J, with 19 bases between. In DNA form, the CDR3 reads TGTGCCAGCAGTTTTTTTCGACCCCTTGAGCGCAATGAAAAACTGTTTTTT. Protein product: CASSFFRPLERNEKLFF.

V and J are TRBV19 and TRBJ2-3; no definite D call. The CDR3 has 15 residues. Trimming pared 1 base from V and 0 bases from J, leaving 8 bases between. Germline loops: CDR1 LNHDA, CDR2 SQIVND (reference sequence). CDR3 nucleotide sequence: TGTGCCAGTAGTATAGTGACCGGGAGCACAGATACGCAGTATTTT. Residues: CASSIVTGSTDTQYF.

Comment on this clone: This specimen includes other DNA sequences encoding the same CDR3. This sequence joins TRBV30 and TRBJ1-5, with a possible D match to TRBD1 (6 bases). V shed 0 bases and J shed 4 bases, with 13 bases lying between them. The CDR3 extends over 15 amino acids. The germline CDR1 and CDR2 sequences are GTSNPN and SVGIG (reference sequence). In nucleotides, the CDR3 is TGTGCCTGGAGTGTAGGCGGGGGCGGAAATCAGCCCCAGCATTTT. It yields the protein CAWSVGGGGNQPQHF.

The chain carries TRBV5-1 and TRBJ1-4; D possibly corresponds to TRBD1 (5 bases). CDR3 length: 15 residues. V was clipped by 0 bases and J by 1 base, with 7 bases between them. The germline gives CDR1 SGHRS, CDR2 YFSETQ. CDR3 sequence: CASSLGTLTNEKLFF. CDR3 in DNA: TGCGCCAGCAGCTTGGGGACACTAACTAATGAAAAACTGTTTTTT. The whole variable domain, remainder taken from reference TRBV5-1 and TRBJ1-4, is KAGVTQTPRYLIKTRGQQVTLSCSPISGHRSVSWYQQTPGQGLQFLFEYFSETQRNKGNFPGRFSGRQFSNSRSEMNVSTLELGDSALYLCASSLGTLTNEKLFFGSGTQLSVL.

This CDR3 is CASSSWTLRGETQYF. The DNA of the CDR3 is TGTGCCAGCAGCTCGTGGACCTTGCGAGGGGAGACCCAGTACTTC. J is TRBJ2-5 and V is TRBV7-9; weak D call: TRBD2 (5 bases). The CDR3 consists of 15 residues. The germline CDR1 and CDR2 sequences are SEHNR and FQNEAQ (reference sequence). Trimming removed 4 bases at V and 5 bases at J, with 17 bases between.

This chain links TRBV5-8 with TRBJ2-1; 12 bases map to TRBD2. The V segment lost 4 bases and the J segment 3 bases; nucleotides outside the gene matches: 17. The CDR3 contains 20 residues. The germline gives CDR1 SGHTS, CDR2 YDEGEE. CDR3 residues: CASSAVAGLAGGPVYNEQFF. The CDR3 nucleotides are TGTGCCAGCAGCGCAGTGGCTGGCCTAGCGGGAGGGCCCGTCTACAATGAGCAGTTCTTC.

The chain couples TRBV28 to TRBJ1-1; D remains unclear. The CDR3 has 14 residues. In germline, CDR1 is MDHEN, CDR2 SYDVKM. V was shortened by 2 bases and J by 1 base, with 8 bases between the two germline ends. CDR3 nucleotides: TGTGCCAGCAGTTTAATCGAGGGGAACACTGAAGCTTTCTTT. Amino acid sequence: CASSLIEGNTEAFF.

V usage is TRBV24-1 and J usage is TRBJ2-1, with 8 bases aligning to TRBD1. CDR1 is KGHDR, CDR2 SFDVKD, per germline. Germline trimming cut 2 bases from V and 4 bases from J; bases unmatched to any gene: 6. The CDR3 length is 16 residues. CDR3 amino acids: CATSDSGTGKYNEQFF. CDR3 coding DNA: TGTGCCACCAGTGATTCTGGGACAGGCAAATACAATGAGCAGTTCTTC.

The chain combines TRBV3-1 (or the pseudogene TRBV3-2) with TRBJ2-1; 14 bases agree with TRBD2. There are 15 residues in the CDR3. Germline V CDR1 and CDR2: LGHDT, YNNKEL (reference sequence). Losses at the gene ends were 0 bases for V and 8 bases for J; bases not matched to a gene: 0. The CDR3 DNA follows: TGTGCCAGCAGCCAAGAGACTAGCGGGAGGGATGAGCAGTTCTTC. This translates into CASSQETSGRDEQFF.

The J gene is TRBJ2-1, the V gene TRBV28; the D gene is possibly TRBD2 (5 bases). Germline loops: CDR1 MDHEN, CDR2 SYDVKM. The CDR3 totals 15 residues. V lost 7 bases and J lost 0, with 13 bases in between. CDR3 sequence reads: CASKTGESSYNEQFF. As DNA, the CDR3 is TGTGCCAGCAAGACCGGGGAGAGCTCCTACAATGAGCAGTTCTTC.

This chain uses TRBV7-8 with TRBJ2-1; TRBD2 aligns across 7 bases. Germline values: CDR1 SGHVS, CDR2 FQNEAQ. This CDR3 contains 15 residues. Trimming at V came to 5 bases and at J to 2 bases, leaving 6 bases not matched to a gene. The CDR3 protein is CASSPRGDAYNEQFF. The CDR3 DNA follows: TGTGCCAGCAGCCCCCGGGGGGACGCCTACAATGAGCAGTTCTTC.

The chain employs TRBV21-1 and TRBJ1-2; TRBD1 is taken as the D call from the table, unchecked against the DNA. TRBV21-1 represents a pseudogene. This CDR3 region has 15 residues. The CDR3 reads CASSNLTGENYGYTF. The CDR3 nucleotides are TGTGCCAGCAGCAACCTGACAGGAGAAAACTATGGCTACACCTTC.

This chain joins TRBV11-2 and TRBJ2-7, with TRBD2 matching over 11 bases. The V gene's germline CDR1 is SGHAT and CDR2 FQNNGV. V shed 0 bases, J shed 4 bases, and the junction held 2 bases outside the gene matches. The CDR3 consists of 15 residues. The CDR3 region is CASSLDLAGGYEQYF. The CDR3 bases are TGTGCCAGCAGCTTAGATCTAGCGGGAGGATACGAGCAGTACTTC.

The chain uses TRBV6-5 and TRBJ2-2; D may be TRBD1 (6 bases). The germline gives CDR1 MNHEY, CDR2 SVGAGI. The V and J ends lost 3 bases and 3 bases respectively, with 11 bases between them. This CDR3 comprises 15 residues. The CDR3 protein is CASSYTGTHTGELFF. The DNA for the CDR3 is TGTGCCAGCAGTTATACAGGGACCCACACCGGGGAGCTGTTTTTT.

The J gene is TRBJ2-7, the V gene TRBV7-9, with 8 bases matching TRBD1. V was clipped by 4 bases and J by 4 bases; unmatched bases: 15. Germline-derived CDR1 and CDR2 are SEHNR and FQNEAQ (reference sequence). The CDR3 has 17 amino acids. The CDR3 spells CASSYRQFGTGAYEQYF. The CDR3 DNA reads TGTGCCAGCAGCTACAGGCAGTTCGGGACAGGTGCATACGAGCAGTACTTC.

The CDR3 protein is CASSESRGEGYNEQFF. CDR3 in DNA: TGCGCCAGCAGTGAGTCGCGGGGGGAGGGCTACAATGAGCAGTTCTTC. V gene TRBV10-2 combines with J gene TRBJ2-1; 8 positions agree with TRBD2. The CDR3 totals 16 residues. The germline V gene has CDR1 WSHSY and CDR2 SAAADI. J gave up 3 bases and V 0 bases, and 4 bases lay outside the gene matches.

The J gene is TRBJ2-5, the V gene TRBV29-1; TRBD2 matches at 8 bases. Germline values: CDR1 SQVTM, CDR2 ANQGSEA. This CDR3 has 14 residues. Losses at the gene ends were 1 base for V and 5 bases for J; bases not matched to a gene: 6. CDR3 in DNA: TGCAGCGTTGAAGGAAGCGGGAGCGAGGAGACCCAGTACTTC. Its protein is CSVEGSGSEETQYF.

The J gene is TRBJ2-1, the V gene TRBV5-1; 11 nucleotides align to TRBD1. Germline loops: CDR1 SGHRS, CDR2 YFSETQ. The V segment lost 4 bases and the J segment 5 bases; nucleotides outside the gene matches: 5. The CDR3 length is 15 residues. In DNA form, the CDR3 reads TGCGCCAGCAGCCCTTGGACAGGGGGCAACAATGAGCAGTTCTTC. It encodes CASSPWTGGNNEQFF.

The chain recombines TRBV27 with TRBJ1-5; D call uncertain. The V and J ends lost 5 bases and 0 bases respectively, with 17 bases between them. The V gene's germline CDR1 is MNHEY and CDR2 SMNVEV (reference sequence). The CDR3 contains 17 residues. Written as DNA, the CDR3 is TGTGCCAGCAGTCCCAGCGCCCAGATTTATAGCAATCAGCCCCAGCATTTT. This gives the protein CASSPSAQIYSNQPQHF.

The chain recombines TRBV6-5 with TRBJ1-1; 10 bases agree with TRBD1. The V and J ends lost 2 bases and 7 bases, in that order; junction bases with no gene match: 7. CDR3 length equals 15 residues. The V gene's germline CDR1 is MNHEY and CDR2 SVGAGI. CDR3 nucleotides: TGTGCCAGCAGTTACAGGGACAGGGGTGGTTATGAAGCTTTCTTT. Protein: CASSYRDRGGYEAFF.

DNA for the CDR3: TGTGCCAGCAGCTCAAGCCTACTAGTTGGGATACTCTCCTACAATGAGCAGTTCTTC. As protein: CASSSSLLVGILSYNEQFF. The chain combines TRBV11-2 with TRBJ2-1, with a weak D call TRBD2 (5 bases). V was clipped by 4 bases and J by 0 bases, with 22 bases between them. The CDR3 loop spans 19 amino acids. Germline-derived CDR1 and CDR2 are SGHAT and FQNNGV. The full variable domain, with the rest looked up from reference TRBV11-2 and TRBJ2-1, is EAGVAQSPRYKIIEKRQSVAFWCNPISGHATLYWYQQILGQGPKLLIQFQNNGVVDDSQLPKDRFSAERLKGVDSTLKIQPAKLEDSAVYLCASSSSLLVGILSYNEQFFGPGTRLTVL.

This sequence joins TRBV4-3 and TRBJ2-1; the match to TRBD1 covers 9 bases. The trim removed 5 bases at V and 9 bases at J, leaving 11 bases unmatched. The CDR3 contains 15 residues. Germline-derived CDR1 and CDR2 are LGHNA and YSLEER. CDR3: CASSYGQGMYTEQFF. DNA for the CDR3: TGCGCCAGCAGCTATGGACAGGGGATGTATACTGAGCAGTTCTTC.